Below, 20 T cell receptor beta chains from the same sample are listed, as sequenced in a study of blood T cell repertoires in COVID-19. Profiling relied on immunoSEQ multiplex PCR, and the TCRdb table lists in-frame clones only, not all of them. The table shows roughly 270,000 clones, with roughly 85% occurring only once. Source material: peripheral blood. The receptors stem from a man in his fifties with active or convalescent COVID-19.

The chain employs TRBV18 and TRBJ2-2, with D possibly matching TRBD1 (5 bases). The CDR3 length is 16 residues. Germline V gene lookup returns CDR1 KGHSH and CDR2 LQKENI. Trimming stripped 3 bases from V and 3 bases from J, with 14 bases between. CDR3 region: CASSPPGTGYTGELFF. CDR3 DNA: TGTGCCAGCTCACCCCCCGGAACAGGATACACCGGGGAGCTGTTTTTT. The entire variable domain, with the rest obtained from reference TRBV18 and TRBJ2-2, is as follows: NAGVMQNPRHLVRRRGQEARLRCSPMKGHSHVYWYRQLPEEGLKFMVYLQKENIIDESGMPKERFSAEFPKEGPSILRIQQVVRGDSAAYFCASSPPGTGYTGELFFGEGSRLTVL.

The chain joins TRBV6-5 to TRBJ2-2, with D maybe TRBD1 (6 bases). Trimming removed 9 bases from V and 0 bases from J, with 11 bases in between. The CDR3 runs 14 residues. Germline CDR1 reads MNHEY; CDR2 reads SVGAGI. CDR3 nucleotide sequence: TGTGCCAGTGAGGACAGACCGAACACCGGGGAGCTGTTTTTT. Encoded protein: CASEDRPNTGELFF.

The chain employs TRBV6-2 or TRBV6-3 and TRBJ2-7, with TRBD2 identical over 9 bases. V shed 6 bases, J shed 2 bases, and the junction held 11 bases outside the gene matches. Germline CDR1 reads MNHEY; CDR2 reads SVGEGT. CDR3 length equals 16 residues. As DNA, the CDR3 is TGTGCCAGCAGCCATCCCGGACTAGCGATAACCTACGAGCAGTACTTC. Translation gives CASSHPGLAITYEQYF.

The chain combines TRBV7-9 with TRBJ1-2; tentative D call: TRBD1 (5 bases). This CDR3 is built from 13 residues. Between the trimmed V and J ends, which lost 5 bases and 7 bases, there was a span of 14 bases. Germline V lookup: CDR1 SEHNR, CDR2 FQNEAQ (reference sequence). The CDR3 here is CASSPSFRAGYTF. The CDR3 DNA follows: TGTGCCAGCAGCCCGAGCTTCAGGGCTGGCTACACCTTC.

The chain joins TRBV19 to TRBJ2-3; D uncertain. V lost 6 bases to trimming and J lost 0 bases, with 10 bases between them. The V gene's germline CDR1 is LNHDA and CDR2 SQIVND (reference sequence). This CDR3 spans 14 amino acids. CDR3 bases: TGTGCCAGTAGCAGCGTCCCGAGCACAGATACGCAGTATTTT. This sequence encodes CASSSVPSTDTQYF.

The chain carries TRBV21-1 and TRBJ2-7; the table's TRBD1 call for D was not verified on the DNA. TRBV21-1 is given as a pseudogene. CDR3 length: 14 amino acids. DNA of the CDR3: TGTGCCAGTGTAGCGAACAGGGGCCCCTACGAGCAGTACTTC. It is translated as CASVANRGPYEQYF.

V and J are TRBV19 and TRBJ2-1; TRBD2 matches at 8 bases. Unmatched junction bases numbered 9, after V lost 4 bases and J lost 7 bases. The CDR3 loop spans 15 amino acids. Germline V CDR1 and CDR2: LNHDA, SQIVND (reference sequence). CDR3: CASSTLGRARNEQFF. CDR3 DNA sequence: TGTGCCAGTAGTACCCTCGGGAGGGCCAGAAATGAGCAGTTCTTC.

The chain is built from TRBV10-2 and TRBJ2-2; 11 nucleotides align to TRBD2. Germline V CDR1 and CDR2: WSHSY, SAAADI. CDR3 length equals 15 residues. The ends lost 6 bases at V and 7 bases at J; junction bases unmatched: 7. CDR3 region: CASRIAGGPVGELFF. As DNA, the CDR3 is TGCGCCAGCAGAATAGCGGGAGGGCCAGTCGGGGAGCTGTTTTTT.

The chain has TRBV30 and TRBJ1-1; 8 bases line up with TRBD1. Germline V gene lookup returns CDR1 GTSNPN and CDR2 SVGIG (reference sequence). This CDR3 is 13 amino acids long. J gave up 8 bases and V 5 bases, and 10 bases lay outside the gene matches. For the CDR3, the DNA is TGTGCCTGGGACAGGGGCGGCAGCTGGGAAGCTTTCTTT. Encoded protein: CAWDRGGSWEAFF.

CDR3 loop: CASSLGGAYNEQFF. The CDR3 coding sequence is TGTGCCAGCAGCCTAGGGGGGGCCTACAATGAGCAGTTCTTC. The chain couples TRBV28 to TRBJ2-1; D may be TRBD2 (7 bases). This CDR3 comprises 14 residues. CDR1 and CDR2 from the germline V gene are MDHEN and SYDVKM. Trimming took off 6 bases at V and 2 bases at J, with 11 bases between the two ends.

The chain joins TRBV5-1 to TRBJ2-5; D is unresolved. The CDR3 is 13 residues long. The germline V gene has CDR1 SGHRS and CDR2 YFSETQ. The ends were cut back, 2 bases at V and 0 bases at J, with 5 bases in the middle. For the CDR3, the DNA is TGCGCCAGCAGCTTCAACTACCAAGAGACCCAGTACTTC. Protein sequence: CASSFNYQETQYF.

The chain joins TRBV6-5 to TRBJ1-1, with TRBD1 matching over 7 bases. With V trimmed by 5 bases and J by 4 bases, 7 bases remained unmatched. The CDR3 totals 14 residues. The V gene's germline CDR1 is MNHEY and CDR2 SVGAGI. The CDR3 loop is CASSHPGGGTEAFF. CDR3 DNA sequence: TGTGCCAGCAGTCATCCAGGGGGTGGCACTGAAGCTTTCTTT.

This sequence joins TRBV27 and TRBJ2-5; a weak D match, TRBD1 (6 bases). The V gene's germline CDR1 is MNHEY and CDR2 SMNVEV (reference sequence). The CDR3 is 14 amino acids. Trimming pared 0 bases from V and 5 bases from J, leaving 10 bases between. CDR3 sequence reads: CASSLSRGSETQYF. DNA of the CDR3: TGTGCCAGCAGTTTATCGAGGGGGAGTGAGACCCAGTACTTC.

This chain uses TRBV4-2 with TRBJ2-5; D possibly corresponds to TRBD2 (5 bases). Trimming stripped 0 bases from V and 0 bases from J, with 8 bases between. Germline-derived CDR1 and CDR2 are LGHNA and YNFKEQ. This CDR3 has 15 amino acids. In nucleotides, the CDR3 is TGTGCCAGCAGCCAAGATACTAGGTACCAAGAGACCCAGTACTTC. Its protein product is CASSQDTRYQETQYF.

As to this clone: Other nucleotide sequences from this sample produce the same CDR3. The chain recombines TRBV6-5 with TRBJ2-3; D not resolved. Germline V gene sequence: CDR1 MNHEY, CDR2 SVGAGI. CDR3 length: 14 amino acids. The germline V and J ends were trimmed by 0 bases and 0 bases, with 4 bases remaining between them. The CDR3 reads CASSYSASTDTQYF. The CDR3 coding sequence is TGTGCCAGCAGTTACTCGGCCAGCACAGATACGCAGTATTTT.

This chain connects TRBV30 to TRBJ1-1; 10 bases are shared with TRBD1. The ends lost 7 bases at V and 1 base at J; junction bases unmatched: 6. Germline V gene lookup returns CDR1 GTSNPN and CDR2 SVGIG (reference sequence). This CDR3 has 14 amino acids. This chain's CDR3 is CALTRTGGNTEAFF. DNA of the CDR3: TGTGCCTTAACTCGGACAGGGGGGAACACTGAAGCTTTCTTT.

This rearrangement joins TRBV4-1 to TRBJ2-1; D ambiguous. Germline values: CDR1 MGHRA, CDR2 YSYEKL. V lost 2 bases and J lost 7, with 18 bases in between. The CDR3 contains 16 residues. The CDR3 protein is CASSQTAPRSGNEQFF. CDR3 DNA sequence: TGCGCCAGCAGCCAAACAGCCCCGCGCAGTGGGAATGAGCAGTTCTTC.

This clone was seen a few times. The gene calls are TRBV4-1 and TRBJ1-2; D may be TRBD1 (5 bases). V was pared by 1 base and J by 8 bases, with 20 bases between. This CDR3 is 16 amino acids long. From germline, CDR1 is MGHRA and CDR2 YSYEKL. The DNA for the CDR3 is TGCGCCAGCAGCCAAGGCATCCAGGGAACCCACAGCGGCTACACCTTC. Translated: CASSQGIQGTHSGYTF.

Turning to this clone: At the DNA level, this CDR3 is encoded by other sequences in the same sample as well. The rearrangement uses TRBV5-1 and TRBJ1-2; maybe TRBD1 (5 bases). Trimming removed 3 bases at V and 2 bases at J, with 8 bases between. The CDR3 consists of 13 residues. The germline gives CDR1 SGHRS, CDR2 YFSETQ. Here the CDR3 reads CASSSGGNYGYTF. In DNA, the CDR3 is TGCGCCAGCAGCTCTGGGGGGAACTATGGCTACACCTTC.

The J gene is TRBJ2-2, the V gene TRBV19, with a possible D match to TRBD1 (6 bases). V lost 3 bases and J 1 base, leaving 12 bases between the germline ends. Germline values: CDR1 LNHDA, CDR2 SQIVND (reference sequence). There are 16 residues in the CDR3. For the CDR3, the DNA is TGTGCCAGTAGTATGTTCGGGACAAGGAACACCGGGGAGCTGTTTTTT. It translates to CASSMFGTRNTGELFF.